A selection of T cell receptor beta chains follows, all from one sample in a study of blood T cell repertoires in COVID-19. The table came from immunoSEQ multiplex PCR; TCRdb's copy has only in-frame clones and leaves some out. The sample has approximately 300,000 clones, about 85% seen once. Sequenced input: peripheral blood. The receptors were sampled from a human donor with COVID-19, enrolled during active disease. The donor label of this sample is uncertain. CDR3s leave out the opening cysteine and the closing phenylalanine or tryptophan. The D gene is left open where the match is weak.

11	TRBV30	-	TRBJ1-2	AWSVGQNYGYT
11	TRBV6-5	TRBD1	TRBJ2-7	ASGGQGRYEQY
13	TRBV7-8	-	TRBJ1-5	ASSLAWQAQGPQH
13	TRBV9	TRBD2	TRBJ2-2	ASSVLAGSTGELF
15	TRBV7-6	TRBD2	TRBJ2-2	ASSSRTSGSSAGELF
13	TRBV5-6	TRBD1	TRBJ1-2	ASSLGDRPNYGYT
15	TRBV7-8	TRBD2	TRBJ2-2	ASSSSWTSGSAGELF
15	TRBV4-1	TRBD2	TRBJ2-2	ASSTRTSGRGTGELF
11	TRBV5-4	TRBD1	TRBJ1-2	ASSLQTGRGYT
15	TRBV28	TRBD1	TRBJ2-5	ASRAAGQGGSKETQY
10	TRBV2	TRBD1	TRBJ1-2	ARGSEGGGYT
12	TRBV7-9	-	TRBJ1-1	ASSPLGGGTEAF
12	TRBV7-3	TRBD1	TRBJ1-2	ASSWDRGPYGYT
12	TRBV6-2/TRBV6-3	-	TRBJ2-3	ASSERTGGDTQY
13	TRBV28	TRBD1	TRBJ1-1	ASSLTGVENTEAF
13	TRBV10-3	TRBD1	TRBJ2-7	AISERTGDHYEQY
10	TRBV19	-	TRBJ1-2	ASSMIEGGYT
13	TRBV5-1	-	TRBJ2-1	ASTWGVTGHNEQF
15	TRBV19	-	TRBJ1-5	ASSTGGADYSNQPQH
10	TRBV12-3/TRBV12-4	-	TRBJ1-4	ASSYPDEKLF
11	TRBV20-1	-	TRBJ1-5	SASGGGNQPQH
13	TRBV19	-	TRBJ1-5	ASTPRGDSNQPQH
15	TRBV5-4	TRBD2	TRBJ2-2	ASSWNSGGGNTGELF
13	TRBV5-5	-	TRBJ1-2	ASSPGGGDNYGYT
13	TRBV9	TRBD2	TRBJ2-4	ASSVGAGGPNIQY
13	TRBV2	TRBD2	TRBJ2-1	ASAREEVVSNEQF
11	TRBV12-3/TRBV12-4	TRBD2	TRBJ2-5	ASSGGAQETQY
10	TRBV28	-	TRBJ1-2	ASSAGAVRYT
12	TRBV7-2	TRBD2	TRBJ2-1	ASTPTSVSNEQF
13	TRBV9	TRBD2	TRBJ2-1	ASRASGRAYNEQF
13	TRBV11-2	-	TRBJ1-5	ASSLGAYSNQPQH
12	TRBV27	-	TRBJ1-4	ASREGGTNEKLF
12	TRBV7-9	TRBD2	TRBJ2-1	AGGRLAGGVEQF
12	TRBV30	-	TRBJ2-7	AWSEGVVPYEQY
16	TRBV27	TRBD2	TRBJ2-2	ASTPWGLAGVGSGELF
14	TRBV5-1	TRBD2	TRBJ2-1	ASSSYVPGLPNEQF
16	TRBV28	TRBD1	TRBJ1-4	ASSFGQGTGGINEKLF
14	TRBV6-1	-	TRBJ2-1	ASSAGGPSSYNEQF
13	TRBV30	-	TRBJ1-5	AWSVRRAGNQPQH
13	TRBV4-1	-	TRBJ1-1	ASSQTDSGVYEAF
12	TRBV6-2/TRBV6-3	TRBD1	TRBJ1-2	ASSPDRAWYGYT
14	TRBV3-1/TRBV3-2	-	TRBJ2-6	ASSLEGGSGANVLT
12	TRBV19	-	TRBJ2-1	ASADGLTYNEQF
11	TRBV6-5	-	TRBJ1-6	ASSFRLDSPLH
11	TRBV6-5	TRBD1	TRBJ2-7	ASLDRVAYEQY